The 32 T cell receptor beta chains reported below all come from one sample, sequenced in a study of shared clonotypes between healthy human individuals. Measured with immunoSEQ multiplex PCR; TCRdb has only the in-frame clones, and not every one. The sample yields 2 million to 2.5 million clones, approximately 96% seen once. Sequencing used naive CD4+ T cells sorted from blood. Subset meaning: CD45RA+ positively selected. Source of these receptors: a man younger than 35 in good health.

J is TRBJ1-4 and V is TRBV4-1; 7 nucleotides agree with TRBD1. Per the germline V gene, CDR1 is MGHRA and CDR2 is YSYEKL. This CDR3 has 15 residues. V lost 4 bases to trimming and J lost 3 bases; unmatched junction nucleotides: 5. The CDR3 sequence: CASSPLTGSNEKLFF. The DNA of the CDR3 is TGCGCCAGCAGCCCCCTGACAGGGTCTAATGAAAAACTGTTTTTT.

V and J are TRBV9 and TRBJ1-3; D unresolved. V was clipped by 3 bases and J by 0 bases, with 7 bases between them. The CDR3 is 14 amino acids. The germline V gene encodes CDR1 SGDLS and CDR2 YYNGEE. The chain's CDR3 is CASSDPRSGNTIYF. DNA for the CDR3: TGTGCCAGCAGCGACCCCCGCTCTGGAAACACCATATATTTT.

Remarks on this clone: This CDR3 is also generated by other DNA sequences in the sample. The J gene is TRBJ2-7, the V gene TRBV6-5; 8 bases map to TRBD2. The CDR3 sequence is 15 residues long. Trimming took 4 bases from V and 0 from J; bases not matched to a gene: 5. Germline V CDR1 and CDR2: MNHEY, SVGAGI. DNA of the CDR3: TGTGCCAGCAGTTCATTAGCGGGAAGCTCCTACGAGCAGTACTTC. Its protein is CASSSLAGSSYEQYF.

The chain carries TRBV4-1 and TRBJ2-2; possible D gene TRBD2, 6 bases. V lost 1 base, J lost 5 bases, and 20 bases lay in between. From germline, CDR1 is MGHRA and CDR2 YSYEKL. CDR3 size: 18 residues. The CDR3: CASSQVPLQGGRTGELFF. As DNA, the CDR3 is TGCGCCAGCAGCCAAGTGCCCCTCCAGGGAGGTCGTACCGGGGAGCTGTTTTTT.

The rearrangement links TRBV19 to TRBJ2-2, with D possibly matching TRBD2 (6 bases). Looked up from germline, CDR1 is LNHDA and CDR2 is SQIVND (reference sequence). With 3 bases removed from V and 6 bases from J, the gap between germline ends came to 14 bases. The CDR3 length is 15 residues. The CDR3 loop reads CASSIWGVKAGELFF. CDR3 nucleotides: TGTGCCAGTAGTATTTGGGGGGTGAAGGCCGGGGAGCTGTTTTTT.

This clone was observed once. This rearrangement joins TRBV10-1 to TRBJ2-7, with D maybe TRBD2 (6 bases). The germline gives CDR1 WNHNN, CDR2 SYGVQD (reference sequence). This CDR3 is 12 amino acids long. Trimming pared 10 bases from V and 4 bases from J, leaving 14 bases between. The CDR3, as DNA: TGCGCCATACTAGTGGGAGGTTACGAGCAGTACTTC. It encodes CAILVGGYEQYF.

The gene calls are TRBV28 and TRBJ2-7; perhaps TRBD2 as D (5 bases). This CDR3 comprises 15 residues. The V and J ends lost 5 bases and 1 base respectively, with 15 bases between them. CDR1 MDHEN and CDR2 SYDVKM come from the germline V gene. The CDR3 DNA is TGTGCCAGCAGTCCGGGAAAGGTGGGTTCCTACGAGCAGTACTTC. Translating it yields CASSPGKVGSYEQYF.

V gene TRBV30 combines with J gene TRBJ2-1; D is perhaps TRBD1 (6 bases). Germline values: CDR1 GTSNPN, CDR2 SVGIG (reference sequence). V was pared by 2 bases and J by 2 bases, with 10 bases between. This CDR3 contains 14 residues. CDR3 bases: TGTGCCTGGAGTCTTGGACAGCCCTACAATGAGCAGTTCTTC. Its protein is CAWSLGQPYNEQFF.

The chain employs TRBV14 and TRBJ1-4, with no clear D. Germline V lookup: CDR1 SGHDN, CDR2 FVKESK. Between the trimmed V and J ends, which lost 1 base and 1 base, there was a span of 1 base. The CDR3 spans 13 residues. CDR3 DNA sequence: TGTGCCAGCAGCCAAGGAACTAATGAAAAACTGTTTTTT. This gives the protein CASSQGTNEKLFF.

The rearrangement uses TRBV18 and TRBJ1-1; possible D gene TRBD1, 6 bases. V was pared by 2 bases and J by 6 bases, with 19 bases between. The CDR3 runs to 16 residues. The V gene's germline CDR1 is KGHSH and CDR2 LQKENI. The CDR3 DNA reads TGTGCCAGCTCACCAACGAACAGGGTCGTAAGAGCTGAAGCTTTCTTT. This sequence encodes CASSPTNRVVRAEAFF.

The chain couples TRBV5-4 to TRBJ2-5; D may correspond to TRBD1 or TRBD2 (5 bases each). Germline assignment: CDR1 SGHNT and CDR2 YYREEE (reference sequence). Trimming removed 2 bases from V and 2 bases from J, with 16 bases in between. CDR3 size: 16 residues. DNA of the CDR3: TGTGCCAGCAGCTTTCCAGGTTTGGGGGATCAAGAGACCCAGTACTTC. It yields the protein CASSFPGLGDQETQYF. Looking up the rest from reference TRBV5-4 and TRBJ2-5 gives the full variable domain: ETGVTQSPTHLIKTRGQQVTLRCSSQSGHNTVSWYQQALGQGPQFIFQYYREEENGRGNFPPRFSGLQFPNYSSELNVNALELDDSALYLCASSFPGLGDQETQYFGPGTRLLVL.

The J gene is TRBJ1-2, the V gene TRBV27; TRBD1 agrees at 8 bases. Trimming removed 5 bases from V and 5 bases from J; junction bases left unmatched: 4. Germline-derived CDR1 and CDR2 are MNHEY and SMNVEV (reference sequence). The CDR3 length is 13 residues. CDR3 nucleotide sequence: TGTGCCAGCAGTACCCGACAGGGGTATGGCTACACCTTC. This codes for CASSTRQGYGYTF.

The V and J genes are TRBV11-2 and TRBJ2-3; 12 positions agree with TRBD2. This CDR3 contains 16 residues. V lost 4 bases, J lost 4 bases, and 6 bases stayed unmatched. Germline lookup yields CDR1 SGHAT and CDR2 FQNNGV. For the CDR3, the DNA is TGTGCCAGCAGCTACCTAGCGGGGGGGCCGGCAGATACGCAGTATTTT. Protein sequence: CASSYLAGGPADTQYF. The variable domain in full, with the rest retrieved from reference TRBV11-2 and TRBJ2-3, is EAGVAQSPRYKIIEKRQSVAFWCNPISGHATLYWYQQILGQGPKLLIQFQNNGVVDDSQLPKDRFSAERLKGVDSTLKIQPAKLEDSAVYLCASSYLAGGPADTQYFGPGTRLTVL.

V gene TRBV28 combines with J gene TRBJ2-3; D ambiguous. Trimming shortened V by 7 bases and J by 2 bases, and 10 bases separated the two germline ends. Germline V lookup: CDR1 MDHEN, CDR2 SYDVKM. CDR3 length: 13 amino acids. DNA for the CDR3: TGTGCCAGCACACGAACCTTCACAGATACGCAGTATTTT. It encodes CASTRTFTDTQYF.

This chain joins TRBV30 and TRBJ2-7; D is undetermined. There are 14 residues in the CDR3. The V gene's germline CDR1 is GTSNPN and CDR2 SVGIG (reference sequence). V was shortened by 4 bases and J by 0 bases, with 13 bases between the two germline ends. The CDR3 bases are TGTGCCTGGAAATCATCTCGGAGCTCCTACGAGCAGTACTTC. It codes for CAWKSSRSSYEQYF.

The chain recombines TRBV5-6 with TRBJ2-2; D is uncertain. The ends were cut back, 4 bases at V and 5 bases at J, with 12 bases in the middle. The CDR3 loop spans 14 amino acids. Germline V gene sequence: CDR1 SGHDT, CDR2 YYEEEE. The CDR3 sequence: CASSQARLTGELFF. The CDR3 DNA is TGTGCCAGCAGCCAAGCTAGGTTAACCGGGGAGCTGTTTTTT.

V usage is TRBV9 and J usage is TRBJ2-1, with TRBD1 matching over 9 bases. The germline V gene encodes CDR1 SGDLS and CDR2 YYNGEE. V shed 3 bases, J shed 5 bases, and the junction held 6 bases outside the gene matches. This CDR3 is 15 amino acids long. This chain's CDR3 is CASSARDRENNEQFF. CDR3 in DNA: TGTGCCAGCAGCGCCCGGGACAGGGAAAACAATGAGCAGTTCTTC.

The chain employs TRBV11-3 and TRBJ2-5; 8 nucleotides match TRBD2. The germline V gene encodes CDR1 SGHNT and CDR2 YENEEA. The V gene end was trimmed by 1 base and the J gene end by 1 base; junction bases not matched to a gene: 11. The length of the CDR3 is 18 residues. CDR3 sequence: CASSLGASGPRSQETQYF. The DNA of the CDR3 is TGTGCCAGCAGCTTAGGGGCTAGCGGGCCCCGTAGCCAAGAGACCCAGTACTTC.

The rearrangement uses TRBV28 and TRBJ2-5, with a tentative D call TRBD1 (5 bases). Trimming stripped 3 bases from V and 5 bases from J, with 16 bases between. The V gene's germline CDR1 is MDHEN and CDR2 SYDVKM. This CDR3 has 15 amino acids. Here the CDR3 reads CASSFPRVGKETQYF. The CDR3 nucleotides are TGTGCCAGCAGTTTTCCCAGGGTCGGTAAGGAGACCCAGTACTTC.

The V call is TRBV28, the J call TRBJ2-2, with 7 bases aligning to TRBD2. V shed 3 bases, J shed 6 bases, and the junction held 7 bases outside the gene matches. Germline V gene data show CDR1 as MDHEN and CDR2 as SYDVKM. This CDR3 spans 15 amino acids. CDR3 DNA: TGTGCCAGCAGTTTTCGGCGGGGGAGGCCCGGGGAGCTGTTTTTT. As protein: CASSFRRGRPGELFF. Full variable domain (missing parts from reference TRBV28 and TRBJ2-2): DVKVTQSSRYLVKRTGEKVFLECVQDMDHENMFWYRQDPGLGLRLIYFSYDVKMKEKGDIPEGYSVSREKKERFSLILESASTNQTSMYLCASSFRRGRPGELFFGEGSRLTVL.

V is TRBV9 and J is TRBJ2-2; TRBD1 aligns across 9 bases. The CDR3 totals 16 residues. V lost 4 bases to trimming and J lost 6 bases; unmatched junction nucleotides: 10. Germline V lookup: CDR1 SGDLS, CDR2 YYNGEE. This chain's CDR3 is CASSTRTGEVPGELFF. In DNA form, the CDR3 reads TGTGCCAGCAGCACCCGGACAGGGGAGGTGCCCGGGGAGCTGTTTTTT.

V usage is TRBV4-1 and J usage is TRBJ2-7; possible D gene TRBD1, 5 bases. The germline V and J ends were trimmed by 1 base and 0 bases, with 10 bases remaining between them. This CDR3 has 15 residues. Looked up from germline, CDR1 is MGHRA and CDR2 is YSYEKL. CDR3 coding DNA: TGCGCCAGCAGCCAAGTTTCAGGGCCCTCCTACGAGCAGTACTTC. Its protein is CASSQVSGPSYEQYF.

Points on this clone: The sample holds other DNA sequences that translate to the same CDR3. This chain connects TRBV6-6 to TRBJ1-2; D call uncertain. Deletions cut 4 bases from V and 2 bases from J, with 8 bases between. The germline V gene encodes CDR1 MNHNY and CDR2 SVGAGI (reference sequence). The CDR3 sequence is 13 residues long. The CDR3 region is CASSLGLNYGYTF. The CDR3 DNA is TGTGCCAGCAGTTTGGGGTTGAACTATGGCTACACCTTC.

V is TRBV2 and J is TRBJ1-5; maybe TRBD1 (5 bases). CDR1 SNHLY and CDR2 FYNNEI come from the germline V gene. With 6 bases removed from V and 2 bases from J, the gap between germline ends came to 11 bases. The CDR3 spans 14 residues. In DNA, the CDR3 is TGTGCCAGCAGATATAGGGGAGGCAATCAGCCCCAGCATTTT. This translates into CASRYRGGNQPQHF.

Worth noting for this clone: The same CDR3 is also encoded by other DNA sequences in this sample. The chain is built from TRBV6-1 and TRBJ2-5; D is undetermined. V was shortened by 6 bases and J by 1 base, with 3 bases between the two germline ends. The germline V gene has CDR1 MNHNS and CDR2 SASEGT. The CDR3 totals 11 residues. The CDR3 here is CASRGQETQYF. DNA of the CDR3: TGTGCCAGCAGGGGCCAAGAGACCCAGTACTTC.

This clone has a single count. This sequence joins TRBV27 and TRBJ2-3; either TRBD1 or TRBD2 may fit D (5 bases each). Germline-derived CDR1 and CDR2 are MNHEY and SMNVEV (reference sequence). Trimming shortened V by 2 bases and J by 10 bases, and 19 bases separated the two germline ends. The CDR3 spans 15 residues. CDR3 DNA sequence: TGTGCCAGCAGTTTACGGGACGGAGTCAGATACGCGCAGTATTTT. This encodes CASSLRDGVRYAQYF.

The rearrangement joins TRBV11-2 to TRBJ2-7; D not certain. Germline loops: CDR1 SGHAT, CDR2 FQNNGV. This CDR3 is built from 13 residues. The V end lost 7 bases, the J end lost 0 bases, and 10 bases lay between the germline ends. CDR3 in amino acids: CASTHQSSYEQYF. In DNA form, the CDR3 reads TGTGCCAGCACCCACCAATCCTCCTACGAGCAGTACTTC.

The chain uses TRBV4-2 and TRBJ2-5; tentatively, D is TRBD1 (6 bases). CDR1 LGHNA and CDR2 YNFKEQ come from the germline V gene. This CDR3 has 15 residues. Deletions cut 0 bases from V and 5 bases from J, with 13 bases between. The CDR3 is CASSQEGAVRETQYF. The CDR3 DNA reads TGTGCCAGCAGCCAAGAGGGGGCCGTGCGGGAGACCCAGTACTTC.

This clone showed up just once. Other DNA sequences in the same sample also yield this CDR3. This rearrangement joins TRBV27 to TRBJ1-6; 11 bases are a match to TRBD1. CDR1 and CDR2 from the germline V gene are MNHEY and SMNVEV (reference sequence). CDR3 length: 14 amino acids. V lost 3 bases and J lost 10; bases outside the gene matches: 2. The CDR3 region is CASSFGTGGSPLHF. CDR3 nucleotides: TGTGCCAGCAGTTTTGGGACAGGGGGATCACCCCTCCACTTT.

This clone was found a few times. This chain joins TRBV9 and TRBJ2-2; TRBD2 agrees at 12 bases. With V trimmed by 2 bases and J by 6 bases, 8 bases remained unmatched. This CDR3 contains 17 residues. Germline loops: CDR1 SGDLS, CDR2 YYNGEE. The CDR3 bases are TGTGCCAGCAGCGTGAGGCTAGCGGGGGGGCCCCCCGGGGAGCTGTTTTTT. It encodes CASSVRLAGGPPGELFF.

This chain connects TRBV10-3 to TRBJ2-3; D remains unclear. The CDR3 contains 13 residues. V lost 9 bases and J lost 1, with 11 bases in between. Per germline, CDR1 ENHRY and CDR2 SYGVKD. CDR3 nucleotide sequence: TGTGCCATGGGGTTCGACCGCACAGATACGCAGTATTTT. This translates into CAMGFDRTDTQYF.

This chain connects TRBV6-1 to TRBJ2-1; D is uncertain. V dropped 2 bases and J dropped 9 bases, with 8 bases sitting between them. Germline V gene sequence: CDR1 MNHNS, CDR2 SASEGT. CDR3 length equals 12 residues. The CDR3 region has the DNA TGTGCCAGCAGTGAATATTGGGGTGAGCAGTTCTTC. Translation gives CASSEYWGEQFF.